This T cell receptor (beta chain) was observed in a study of cytomegalovirus exposure and HLA in healthy donors. Overall study results and limits: Association of a missense DCLRE1C variant with TCR beta V- and J-gene trimming was reported in a later analysis.

The PCR was carried out with 60 Vbeta primers and 13 Jbeta primers. This table comes from immunoSEQ multiplex PCR, and its TCRdb copy is limited to in-frame clones, with some not included. Counted here are about 86,000 clones, 75% to 80% occurring once; the ten biggest clones make up around 6%. As for this clone: Its target is not known.

Trimming removed 2 bases at V and 0 bases at J, with 11 bases between. This CDR3 comprises 15 residues. Germline lookup yields CDR1 SGHVS and CDR2 FQNEAQ. The chain has TRBV7-8 and TRBJ2-7, with no clear D. The sequenced sample was PBMCs. The receptor's source is a female donor in good health and CMV-seronegative. The CDR3 protein is CASSLSLGSSYEQYF. The CDR3 DNA reads as TGTGCCAGCAGCTTATCCCTAGGTAGCTCCTACGAGCAGTACTTC.